Following are 14 T cell receptor beta chains from one sample sequenced in a study of CD8+ T cells in alopecia areata. The treatment: oral pan-JAK inhibitor, 5-10 mg twice daily. Samples from alopecia areata patients were lesional scalp punch biopsies and peripheral blood. Sequencing used cDNA as its template, made by extracting RNA and reverse transcribing it. Assay: immunoSEQ multiplex PCR; the TCRdb copy retains only in-frame clones and omits some. The sample holds fewer than 9,500 clones, 64% seen once. The input for sequencing was skin, taken at week 4, from a patient treated with tofacitinib. The receptors derive from a human donor with alopecia areata.

This sequence joins TRBV19 and TRBJ1-5; weak D call: TRBD1 (6 bases). The CDR3 has 14 amino acids. CDR1 and CDR2 from the germline V gene are LNHDA and SQIVND (reference sequence). Trimming stripped 9 bases from V and 1 base from J, with 13 bases between. The CDR3 loop reads CASSRGRSNQPQHF. The CDR3 DNA is TGTGCCAGCTCCAGGGGAAGGAGCAATCAGCCCCAGCATTTT.

The J gene is TRBJ2-7, the V gene TRBV2; 7 positions match TRBD2. V gave up 5 bases and J gave up 6 bases; unmatched junction bases: 7. Germline V gives CDR1 SNHLY, CDR2 FYNNEI. The CDR3 runs to 13 residues. CDR3 in DNA: TGTGCCAGCAGTAGGGAGGGTGAAACCGAGCAGTACTTC. This codes for CASSREGETEQYF.

This clone was counted between two and nine times. This sequence joins TRBV7-2 and TRBJ2-1; 13 bases map to TRBD2. The CDR3 is made up of 17 amino acids. CDR1 SGHTA and CDR2 FQGNSA come from the germline V gene. The V gene end was trimmed by 4 bases and the J gene end by 3 bases; junction bases not matched to a gene: 6. Here the CDR3 reads CASSSSRTSGGYNEQFF. DNA of the CDR3: TGTGCCAGCAGCTCGAGCCGGACTAGCGGGGGCTACAATGAGCAGTTCTTC.

The CDR3 DNA is TGTGCCAGCAGCACGCGACAGGGGACGGCTGAAGCTTTCTTT. Residues: CASSTRQGTAEAFF. V is TRBV7-8 and J is TRBJ1-1; 8 nucleotides align to TRBD1. The CDR3 extends over 14 amino acids. After removal of 5 bases from V and 6 bases from J, the junction contained 8 bases not matched to a gene. Germline CDR1 SGHVS, CDR2 FQNEAQ. Based on the CDR3 plus reference TRBV7-8 and TRBJ1-1, the full variable domain is GAGVSQSPRYKVAKRGQDVALRCDPISGHVSLFWYQQALGQGPEFLTYFQNEAQLDKSGLPSDRFFAERPEGSVSTLKIQRTQQEDSAVYLCASSTRQGTAEAFFGQGTRLTVV.

This chain uses TRBV7-3 with TRBJ1-2; D not certain. The V gene lost 5 bases and the J gene lost 6 bases, with 13 bases spanning the gap. Germline CDR1 SGHTA, CDR2 FQGTGA. The CDR3 is made up of 13 amino acids. The chain's CDR3 is CASSPSPGNGYTF. In DNA form, the CDR3 reads TGTGCCAGCAGCCCTAGCCCGGGGAATGGCTACACCTTC.

This clone qualifies as large. The identical CDR3 is also encoded by other nucleotide sequences in the sample. V is TRBV7-2 and J is TRBJ1-1; TRBD1 might be the D (6 bases). Trimming removed 3 bases from V and 4 bases from J, with 12 bases in between. Germline-derived CDR1 and CDR2 are SGHTA and FQGNSA. The CDR3 loop spans 14 amino acids. CDR3 sequence reads: CASSFRGQGTEAFF. As DNA, the CDR3 is TGTGCCAGCAGCTTTCGGGGGCAAGGCACTGAAGCTTTCTTT.

This clone was recorded only once. CDR3 region: CASSFHYCGGGCTQYF. For the CDR3, the DNA is TGTGCCAGCAGTTTCCACTATTGCGGGGGGGGCTGTACCCAGTACTTC. The rearrangement links TRBV27 to TRBJ2-5, with TRBD2 identical over 9 bases. The CDR3 spans 16 residues. Trimming removed 3 bases from V and 8 bases from J; junction bases left unmatched: 13. Germline V gene lookup returns CDR1 MNHEY and CDR2 SMNVEV (reference sequence).

The chain couples TRBV4-3 to TRBJ2-5, with 9 nucleotides matching TRBD2. The DNA end favors TRBJ2-7, so the J call may be wrong. CDR1 and CDR2 (germline): LGHNA, YSLEER. This CDR3 is 14 amino acids long. In DNA form, the CDR3 reads TGCGCCAGCAGCCCTAGCGGGGTCTCCTACGAGCAGTACTTC. It specifies CASSPSGVSYEQYF.

The chain recombines TRBV5-6 with TRBJ2-3, with TRBD2 as a possible D gene (6 bases). Germline CDR1 reads SGHDT; CDR2 reads YYEEEE. This CDR3 spans 17 amino acids. V lost 4 bases and J lost 0, with 18 bases in between. CDR3 nucleotides: TGTGCCAGCAGCCCTGGGGTCCGGGAGCGGAGCACAGATACGCAGTATTTT. This translates into CASSPGVRERSTDTQYF.

This clone occurred a few times. This chain connects TRBV7-2 to TRBJ2-1; D call uncertain. The CDR3 is made up of 13 amino acids. Looked up from germline, CDR1 is SGHTA and CDR2 is FQGNSA. Trimming shortened V by 2 bases and J by 9 bases, and 11 bases separated the two germline ends. DNA for the CDR3: TGTGCCAGCAGCTTATGGATGGAGAGTGAGCAGTTCTTC. Translation gives CASSLWMESEQFF.

V is TRBV10-3 and J is TRBJ2-3, with D possibly being TRBD2 (5 bases). CDR1 is ENHRY, CDR2 SYGVKD, per germline. The CDR3 runs 14 residues. V lost 7 bases and J 4 bases, leaving 15 bases between the germline ends. This chain's CDR3 is CAIKRTWGADTQYF. The CDR3 region has the DNA TGTGCCATCAAACGGACCTGGGGAGCAGATACGCAGTATTTT.

The gene calls are TRBV4-3 and TRBJ2-1; TRBD2 might be the D (6 bases). The CDR3 is 13 amino acids. With 4 bases removed from V and 8 bases from J, the gap between germline ends came to 12 bases. In germline, CDR1 is LGHNA, CDR2 YSLEER. CDR3 sequence: CASSRTLADEQFF. The CDR3 nucleotides read TGCGCCAGCAGCCGGACATTAGCGGATGAGCAGTTCTTC.

The V gene is TRBV2, the J gene TRBJ1-2, with D possibly TRBD1 on 5 matching bases. Germline V lookup: CDR1 SNHLY, CDR2 FYNNEI. The CDR3 consists of 12 residues. The V end was cut by 7 bases, the J end by 6 bases, with 12 bases between. The CDR3 nucleotides are TGTGCCAGCACTTGGGGGAGGGATGGCTACACCTTC. Translated: CASTWGRDGYTF.

The V call is TRBV19, the J call TRBJ2-3, with 10 bases matching TRBD2. The CDR3 is made up of 14 amino acids. Trimming cost V 7 bases and J 3 bases; bases outside gene matches: 4. CDR1 and CDR2 from the germline V gene are LNHDA and SQIVND (reference sequence). CDR3 coding DNA: TGTGCCAGTAAGGGTAGCGGGGGGACAGATACGCAGTATTTT. Translating gives CASKGSGGTDTQYF.